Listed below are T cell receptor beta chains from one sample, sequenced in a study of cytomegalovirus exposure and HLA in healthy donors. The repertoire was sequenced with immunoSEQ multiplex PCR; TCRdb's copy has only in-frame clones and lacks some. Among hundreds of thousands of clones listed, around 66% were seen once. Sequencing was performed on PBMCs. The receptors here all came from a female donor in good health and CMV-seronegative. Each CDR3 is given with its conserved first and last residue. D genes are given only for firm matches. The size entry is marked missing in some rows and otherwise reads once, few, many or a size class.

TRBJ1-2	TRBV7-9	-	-	CASQGYGYTF	TGTGCCAGCCAGGGATATGGCTACACCTTC
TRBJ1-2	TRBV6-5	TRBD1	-	CASSYSTGGNYGYTF	TGTGCCAGCAGTTACTCGACAGGGGGTAACTATGGCTACACCTTC
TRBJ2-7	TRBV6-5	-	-	CASSLSGGLPYEQYF	TGTGCCAGCAGTCTCTCTGGGGGCCTTCCCTACGAGCAGTACTTC
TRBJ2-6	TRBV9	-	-	CASSIFSGANVLTF	TGTGCCAGCAGCATCTTCTCTGGGGCCAACGTCCTGACTTTC
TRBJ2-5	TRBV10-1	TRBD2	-	CASSESLTSGEETQYF	TGCGCCAGCAGTGAGTCACTGACTAGCGGAGAAGAGACCCAGTACTTC
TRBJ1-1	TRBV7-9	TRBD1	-	CASSPPGQGSTEAFF	TGTGCCAGCAGCCCACCGGGACAGGGTTCCACTGAAGCTTTCTTT
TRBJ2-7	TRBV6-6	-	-	CASSPDGVLTYEQYF	TGTGCCAGCAGCCCAGACGGAGTTCTAACCTACGAGCAGTACTTC
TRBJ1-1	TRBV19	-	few	CASRSGRTGAEAFF	TGTGCCAGTAGGTCAGGTAGGACGGGGGCTGAAGCTTTCTTT
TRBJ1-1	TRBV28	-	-	CASIPPMNTEAFF	TGTGCCAGCATTCCCCCCATGAACACTGAAGCTTTCTTT
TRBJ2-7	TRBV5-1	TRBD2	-	CASKRDYLYEQYF	TGCGCCAGCAAACGGGACTACCTCTACGAGCAGTACTTC
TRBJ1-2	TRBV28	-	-	CASSFPGSYGYTF	TGTGCCAGCAGTTTCCCGGGAAGCTATGGCTACACCTTC
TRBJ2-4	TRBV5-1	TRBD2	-	CASSLGLIAGVGKNIQYF	TGCGCCAGCAGCTTGGGACTTATAGCGGGAGTGGGCAAAAACATTCAGTACTTC
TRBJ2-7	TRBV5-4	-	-	CASSPRGSGTTYEQYF	TGTGCCAGCAGCCCAAGGGGTAGCGGAACCACCTACGAGCAGTACTTC
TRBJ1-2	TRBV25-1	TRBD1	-	CASSESGSQGARGYTF	TGTGCCAGCAGTGAATCGGGGTCACAGGGGGCGCGAGGCTACACCTTC
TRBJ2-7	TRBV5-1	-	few	CASSNSYEQYF	TGCGCCAGCAGCAACAGCTACGAGCAGTACTTC
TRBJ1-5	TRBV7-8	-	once	CASSSSTGWNQPQHF	TGTGCCAGCAGCTCCTCGACGGGGTGGAATCAGCCCCAGCATTTT
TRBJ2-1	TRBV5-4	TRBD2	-	CASSGGLAAWGNEQFF	TGTGCCAGCAGCGGAGGACTAGCGGCATGGGGGAATGAGCAGTTCTTC
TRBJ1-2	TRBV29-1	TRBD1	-	CSVEGGTAYGYTF	TGCAGCGTTGAAGGGGGGACAGCTTATGGCTACACCTTC
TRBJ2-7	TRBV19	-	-	CASSIDGGAAYEQYF	TGTGCCAGTAGTATAGATGGGGGGGCGGCCTACGAGCAGTACTTC
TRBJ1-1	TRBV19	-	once	CASSMGGARTEAFF	TGTGCCAGTAGTATGGGGGGGGCGAGGACTGAAGCTTTCTTT
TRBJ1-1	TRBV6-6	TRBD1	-	CASSYSSGGDEAFF	TGTGCCAGCAGTTACTCGTCAGGGGGAGATGAAGCTTTCTTT
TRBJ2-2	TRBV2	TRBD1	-	CASGDRGRTGELFF	TGTGCCAGCGGGGACAGGGGGCGAACCGGGGAGCTGTTTTTT
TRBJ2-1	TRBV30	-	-	CAWRRDRYNEQFF	TGTGCCTGGAGGCGGGATAGGTACAATGAGCAGTTCTTC
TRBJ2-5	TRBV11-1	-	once	CASSSKRGRETQYF	TGTGCCAGCAGCTCCAAAAGAGGGAGAGAGACCCAGTACTTC
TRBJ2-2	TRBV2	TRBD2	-	CASKKREFDGELFF	TGTGCCAGCAAGAAGCGGGAGTTCGACGGGGAGCTGTTTTTT
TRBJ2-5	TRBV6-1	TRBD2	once	CASQLAGGKETQYF	TGTGCCAGTCAACTAGCGGGAGGGAAAGAGACCCAGTACTTC
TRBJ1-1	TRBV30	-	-	CACDDWTGVGTEAFF	TGTGCCTGCGATGATTGGACCGGGGTGGGCACTGAAGCTTTCTTT
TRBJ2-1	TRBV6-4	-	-	CASSDSSGGRDEQFF	TGTGCCAGCAGTGACTCTAGCGGCGGAAGGGATGAGCAGTTCTTC
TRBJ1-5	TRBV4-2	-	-	CASSQDGGFNQPQHF	TGTGCCAGCAGCCAAGATGGAGGGTTCAATCAGCCCCAGCATTTT
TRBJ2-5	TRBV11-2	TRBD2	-	CASSTTGTSEETQYF	TGTGCCAGCAGCACCACCGGGACTAGCGAGGAGACCCAGTACTTC
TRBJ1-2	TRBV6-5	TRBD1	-	CASSLTGGEGNYGYTF	TGTGCCAGCAGTTTGACAGGGGGCGAGGGTAACTATGGCTACACCTTC
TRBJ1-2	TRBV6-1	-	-	CASSDRMDRRDNYGYTF	TGTGCCAGCAGTGATAGGATGGACAGACGGGATAACTATGGCTACACCTTC
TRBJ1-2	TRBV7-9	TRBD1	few	CASSLVGQGTSIGYTF	TGTGCCAGCAGCTTAGTAGGACAGGGGACGTCTATCGGCTACACCTTC
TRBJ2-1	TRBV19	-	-	CASSPLVTALDNEQFF	TGTGCCAGTAGTCCCCTTGTGACAGCGTTAGACAATGAGCAGTTCTTC
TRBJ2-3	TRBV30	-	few	CAWSLSAGADTQYF	TGTGCCTGGAGTTTGAGTGCAGGGGCAGATACGCAGTATTTT
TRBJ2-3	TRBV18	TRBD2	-	CASSPPAGGFTDTQYF	TGTGCCAGCTCACCTCCAGCGGGAGGGTTCACAGATACGCAGTATTTT
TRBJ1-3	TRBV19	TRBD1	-	CASSTLVGTVGHSGNAIYF	TGTGCCAGTAGTACTCTTGTTGGGACAGTCGGACACTCTGGAAACGCCATATATTTT
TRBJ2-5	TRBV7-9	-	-	CASSLSNRAQETQYF	TGTGCCAGCAGCTTATCTAATAGAGCTCAAGAGACCCAGTACTTC
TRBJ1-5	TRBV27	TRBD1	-	CASGRQGANQPQHF	TGTGCCAGCGGAAGACAGGGGGCGAATCAGCCCCAGCATTTT
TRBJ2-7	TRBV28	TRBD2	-	CASSFGTSVTTYEQYF	TGTGCCAGCAGTTTTGGGACTAGCGTGACAACCTACGAGCAGTACTTC
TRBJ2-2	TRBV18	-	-	CASSPTPTGTGELFF	TGTGCCAGCTCACCGACCCCGACGGGCACCGGGGAGCTGTTTTTT
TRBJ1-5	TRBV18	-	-	CASSSDSLNQPQHF	TGTGCCAGCTCATCCGACAGCCTTAATCAGCCCCAGCATTTT
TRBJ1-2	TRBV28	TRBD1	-	CASSPVGTGRAGYGYTF	TGTGCCAGCAGCCCAGTTGGGACAGGGCGGGCAGGCTATGGCTACACCTTC
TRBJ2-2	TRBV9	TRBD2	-	CASSGRTSGGLNTGELFF	TGTGCCAGCAGCGGGCGGACTAGCGGGGGGCTGAACACCGGGGAGCTGTTTTTT
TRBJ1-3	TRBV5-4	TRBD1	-	CASSLRTGGSSRSGNTIYF	TGTGCCAGCAGCCTCCGGACAGGGGGCTCTTCGAGATCTGGAAACACCATATATTTT
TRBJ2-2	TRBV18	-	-	CASSPARGTGELFF	TGTGCCAGCTCACCCGCCAGGGGAACCGGGGAGCTGTTTTTT
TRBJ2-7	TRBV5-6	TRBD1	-	CASSRQTGEGHEQYF	TGTGCCAGCAGCAGACAGACAGGGGAAGGCCACGAGCAGTACTTC
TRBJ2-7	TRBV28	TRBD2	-	CASSLGTSGSYEQYF	TGTGCCAGCAGTTTAGGGACTAGCGGGAGTTACGAGCAGTACTTC
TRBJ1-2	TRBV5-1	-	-	CASSLSGDNYGYTF	TGCGCCAGCAGCCTATCGGGGGATAACTATGGCTACACCTTC
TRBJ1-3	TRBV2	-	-	CATLLSSGNTIYF	TGTGCCACCCTACTTAGCTCTGGAAACACCATATATTTT
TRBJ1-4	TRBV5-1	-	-	CASSLAGGRTTNEKLFF	TGCGCCAGCAGCTTGGCCGGGGGACGGACCACTAATGAAAAACTGTTTTTT
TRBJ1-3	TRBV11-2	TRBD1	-	CASSGQGTVTAF	TGTGCCAGCAGCGGACAGGGGACAGTAACCGCTTTT
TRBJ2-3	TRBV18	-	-	CASSRQRMADTQYF	TGTGCCAGCTCACGTCAGAGGATGGCAGATACGCAGTATTTT
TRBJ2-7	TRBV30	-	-	CAWRRYGGLHEQYF	TGTGCCTGGAGAAGGTACGGGGGTCTCCACGAGCAGTACTTC